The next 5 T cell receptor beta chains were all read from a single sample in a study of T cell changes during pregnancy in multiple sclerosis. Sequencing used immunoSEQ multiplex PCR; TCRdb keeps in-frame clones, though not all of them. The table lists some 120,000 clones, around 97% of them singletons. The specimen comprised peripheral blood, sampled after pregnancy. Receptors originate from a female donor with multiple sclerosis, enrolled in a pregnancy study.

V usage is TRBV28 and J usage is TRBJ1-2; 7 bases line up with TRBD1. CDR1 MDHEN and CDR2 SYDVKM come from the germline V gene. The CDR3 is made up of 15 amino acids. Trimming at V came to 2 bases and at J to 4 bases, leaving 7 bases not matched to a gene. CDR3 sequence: CASSLGEGGTYGYTF. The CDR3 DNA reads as TGTGCCAGCAGTTTAGGTGAAGGGGGCACCTATGGCTACACCTTC.

The CDR3 coding sequence is TGTGCCAGCAGTGACTGCGGGGGCCCAGATACGCAGTATTTT. As protein: CASSDCGGPDTQYF. V usage is TRBV6-4 and J usage is TRBJ2-3; tentative D call: TRBD2 (7 bases). Trimming removed 1 base from V and 4 bases from J, with 9 bases in between. CDR1 MRHNA and CDR2 SNTAGT come from the germline V gene. The CDR3 loop spans 14 amino acids.

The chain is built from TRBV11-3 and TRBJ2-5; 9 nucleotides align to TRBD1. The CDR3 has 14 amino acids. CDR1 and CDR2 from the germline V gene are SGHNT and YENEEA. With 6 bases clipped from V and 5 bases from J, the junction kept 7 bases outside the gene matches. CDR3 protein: CASSLTGTGETQYF. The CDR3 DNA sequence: TGTGCCAGCAGTCTGACAGGGACAGGGGAGACCCAGTACTTC.

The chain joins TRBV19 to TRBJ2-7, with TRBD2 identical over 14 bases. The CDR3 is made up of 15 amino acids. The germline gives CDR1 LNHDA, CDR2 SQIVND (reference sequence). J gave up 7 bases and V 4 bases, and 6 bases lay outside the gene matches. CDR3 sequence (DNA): TGTGCCAGTAGTACCGGACTAGCGGGAGGAGGTGAGCAGTACTTC. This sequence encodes CASSTGLAGGGEQYF.

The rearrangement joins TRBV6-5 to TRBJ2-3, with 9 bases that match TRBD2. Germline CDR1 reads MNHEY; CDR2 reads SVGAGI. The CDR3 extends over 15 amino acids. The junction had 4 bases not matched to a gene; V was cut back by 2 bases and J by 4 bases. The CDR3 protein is CASSYRGLASDTQYF. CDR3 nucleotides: TGTGCCAGCAGTTACCGCGGACTAGCGTCAGATACGCAGTATTTT.